This TCR beta chain was retrieved from a study of blood T cells in healthy people across ages. For the second PCR, which ran for 7 to 11 cycles, a sample-barcoded 5' primer and a J-beta primer mix were used. TCRdb ran MiXCR on the 5' RACE reads and lists one entry per CDR3 protein. The sample records around 600,000 distinct CDR3 sequences, 40% to 50% being singletons. This clonotype was counted ten times or more. The sample was blood. The sequence was obtained from a man older than 75 in good health.

Here the CDR3 reads CASSSFGGYEQYF. For the CDR3, the DNA is TGTGCCAGCAGTTCGTTCGGAGGCTACGAGCAGTACTTC. The gene calls are TRBV6-5 and TRBJ2-7; D is possibly TRBD2 (5 bases). The CDR3 sequence is 13 residues long. V was clipped by 4 bases and J by 3 bases, with 10 bases between them. The V gene's germline CDR1 is MNHEY and CDR2 SVGAGI.